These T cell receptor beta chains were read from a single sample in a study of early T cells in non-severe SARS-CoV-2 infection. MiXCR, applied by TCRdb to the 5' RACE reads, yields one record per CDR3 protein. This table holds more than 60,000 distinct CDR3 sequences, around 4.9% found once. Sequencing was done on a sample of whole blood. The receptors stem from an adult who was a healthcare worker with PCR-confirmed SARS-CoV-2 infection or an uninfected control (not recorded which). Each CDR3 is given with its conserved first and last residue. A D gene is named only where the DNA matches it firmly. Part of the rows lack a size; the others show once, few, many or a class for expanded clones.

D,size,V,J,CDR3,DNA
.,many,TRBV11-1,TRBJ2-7,CASSHIGYEQYF,TGTGCCAGCAGCCATATAGGGTACGAGCAGTACTTC
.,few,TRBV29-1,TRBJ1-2,CSAEAGASYGYTF,TGCAGCGCCGAAGCGGGGGCCTCTTATGGCTACACCTTC
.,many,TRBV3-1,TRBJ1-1,CASRPSDMRGTEAFF,TGTGCCAGCAGACCTTCCGACATGAGGGGTACTGAAGCTTTCTTT
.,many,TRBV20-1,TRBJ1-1,CTPRAEAFF,TGCACACCTCGGGCTGAAGCTTTCTTT
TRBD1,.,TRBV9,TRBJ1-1,CASSVVRTGNEAFF,TGTGCCAGCAGCGTAGTCCGGACAGGGAATGAAGCTTTCTTT
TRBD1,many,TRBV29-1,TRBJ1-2,CSVPDRERSNYGYTF,TGCAGCGTCCCAGACAGGGAAAGATCTAACTATGGCTACACCTTC
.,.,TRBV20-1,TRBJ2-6,CSARDPGTGANVLTF,TGCAGTGCTAGAGATCCCGGAACTGGGGCCAACGTCCTGACTTTC
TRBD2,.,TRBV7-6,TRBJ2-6,CASREGSSGANVLTF,TGTGCCAGCCGGGAGGGGTCCTCGGGGGCCAACGTCCTGACTTTC
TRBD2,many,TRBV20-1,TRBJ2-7,CSARAWGREGEQYF,TGCAGTGCTAGGGCTTGGGGACGGGAGGGCGAGCAGTACTTC
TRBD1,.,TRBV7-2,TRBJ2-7,CASSLVKGASYEQYF,TGTGCCAGCAGTCTAGTTAAGGGGGCTTCCTACGAGCAGTACTTC
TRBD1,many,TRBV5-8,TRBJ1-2,CASSLEGQGAVGYTF,TGTGCCAGCAGCCTCGAGGGGCAGGGGGCGGTTGGCTACACCTTC
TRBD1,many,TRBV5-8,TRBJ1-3,CATGTGVGNTIYF,TGTGCCACGGGGACAGGGGTTGGAAACACCATATATTTT
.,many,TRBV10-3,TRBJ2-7,CAISREAGQSYEQYF,TGTGCCATCTCGAGGGAGGCAGGACAATCCTACGAGCAGTACTTC
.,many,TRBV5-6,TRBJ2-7,CASSSWWAGRKAYEQYF,TGTGCCAGCAGCTCATGGTGGGCAGGTAGGAAAGCCTACGAGCAGTACTTC
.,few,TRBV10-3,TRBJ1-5,CAISYSNQPQHF,TGTGCCATCAGCTATAGCAATCAGCCCCAGCATTTT
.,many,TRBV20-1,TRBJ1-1,CSAALGGLTEAFF,TGCAGTGCCGCTCTCGGGGGGCTCACTGAAGCTTTCTTT
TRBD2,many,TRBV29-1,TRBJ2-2,CSVRLAGGGELFF,TGCAGCGTCCGACTAGCGGGAGGCGGGGAGCTGTTTTTT
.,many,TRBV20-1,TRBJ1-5,CSAVILGAGNQPQHF,TGCAGTGCTGTGATCCTAGGGGCCGGCAATCAGCCCCAGCATTTT
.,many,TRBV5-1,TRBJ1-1,CASSLGGTHEAFF,TGCGCCAGCAGCTTGGGTGGAACTCATGAAGCTTTCTTT
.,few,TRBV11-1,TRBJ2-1,CASSLASLGARDNEQFF,TGTGCCAGCAGCTTAGCCTCATTAGGAGCCAGGGACAATGAGCAGTTCTTC
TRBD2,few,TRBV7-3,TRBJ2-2,CASSISGSSNPGELFF,TGTGCCAGCAGCATCAGCGGGAGTAGTAATCCCGGGGAGCTGTTTTTT
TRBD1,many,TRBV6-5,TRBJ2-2,CASRKGAGGELFF,TGTGCCAGCAGAAAGGGGGCTGGCGGGGAGCTGTTTTTT
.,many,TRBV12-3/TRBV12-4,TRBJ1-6,CASSLPRQKNSPLHF,TGTGCCAGCAGTTTACCCCGTCAGAAAAATTCACCCCTCCACTTT
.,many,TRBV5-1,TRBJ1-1,CASSLVGGANTEAFF,TGCGCCAGCAGCTTGGTTGGAGGAGCGAACACTGAAGCTTTCTTT
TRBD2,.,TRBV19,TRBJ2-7,CASSGGASYEQYF,TGTGCCAGTAGCGGGGGGGCCTCCTACGAGCAGTACTTC
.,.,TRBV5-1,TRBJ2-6,CASSLDGAGANVLTF,TGCGCCAGCAGCTTGGACGGGGCTGGGGCCAACGTCCTGACTTTC
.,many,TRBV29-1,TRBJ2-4,CSVERGAIQYF,TGCAGCGTTGAACGGGGTGCCATTCAGTACTTC
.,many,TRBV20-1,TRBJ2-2,CSASDPLAGELFF,TGCAGTGCTAGTGACCCCCTAGCCGGGGAGCTGTTTTTT
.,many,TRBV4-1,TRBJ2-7,CASSQDRGNEQYF,TGCGCCAGCAGCCAAGATCGGGGTAACGAGCAGTACTTC
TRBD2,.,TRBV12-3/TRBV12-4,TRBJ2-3,CAAGGPDTQYF,TGTGCCGCGGGGGGACCAGATACGCAGTATTTT
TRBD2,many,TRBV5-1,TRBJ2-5,CASSFLLSGRAETQYF,TGCGCCAGCAGCTTTCTCCTAAGCGGGAGGGCAGAGACCCAGTACTTC
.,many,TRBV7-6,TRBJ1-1,CASSSGFGRMNTEAFF,TGTGCCAGCAGCTCTGGTTTTGGCAGGATGAACACTGAAGCTTTCTTT
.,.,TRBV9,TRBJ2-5,CASSALSGTAETQYF,TGTGCCAGCAGCGCACTTTCCGGGACCGCAGAGACCCAGTACTTC
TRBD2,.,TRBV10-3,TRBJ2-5,CAISENSGAQETQYF,TGTGCCATCAGTGAAAATAGCGGGGCACAAGAGACCCAGTACTTC
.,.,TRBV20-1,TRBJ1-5,CSASDTLNQPQHF,TGCAGTGCTAGTGACACCTTAAATCAGCCCCAGCATTTT
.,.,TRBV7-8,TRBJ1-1,CASSSADRWNTEAFF,TGTGCCAGCAGCTCCGCGGACAGATGGAACACTGAAGCTTTCTTT
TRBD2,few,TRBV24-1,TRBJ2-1,CATSDRTSGDYNEQFF,TGTGCCACCAGTGATCGGACTAGCGGGGATTACAATGAGCAGTTCTTC
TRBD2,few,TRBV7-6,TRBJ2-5,CASSLPGLAGGPGQETQYF,TGTGCCAGCAGCTTACCGGGACTAGCGGGAGGGCCGGGTCAAGAGACCCAGTACTTC
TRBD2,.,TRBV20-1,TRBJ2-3,CSASKRLAGGTTRGDTQYF,TGCAGTGCTAGTAAGCGACTAGCGGGGGGCACCACCAGGGGAGATACGCAGTATTTT
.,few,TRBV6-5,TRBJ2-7,CASSYSRGFEQYF,TGTGCCAGCAGTTACTCGAGGGGGTTCGAGCAGTACTTC
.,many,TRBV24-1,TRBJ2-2,CATSDSYRASGELFF,TGTGCCACCAGTGATTCTTACAGGGCGTCCGGGGAGCTGTTTTTT
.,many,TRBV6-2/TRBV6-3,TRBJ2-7,CASSGQKGDEQYF,TGTGCCAGCAGTGGACAAAAAGGGGACGAGCAGTACTTC
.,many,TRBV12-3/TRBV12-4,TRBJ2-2,CASTSWAAGELFF,TGTGCCAGCACGTCTTGGGCGGCCGGGGAGCTGTTTTTT
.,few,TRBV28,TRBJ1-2,CASSFSGDGYTF,TGTGCCAGCAGTTTTTCAGGGGACGGCTACACCTTC
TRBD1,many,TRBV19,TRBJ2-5,CASSSGTGGAETQYF,TGTGCCAGTAGTTCCGGGACAGGGGGCGCGGAGACCCAGTACTTC
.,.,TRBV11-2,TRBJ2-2,CASSLDTPNGLFF,TGTGCCAGCAGCTTAGATACCCCTAATGGGCTGTTTTTT
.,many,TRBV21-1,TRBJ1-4,CASTLGQLATNEKLFF,TGTGCCAGCACCTTGGGACAGCTTGCAACTAATGAAAAACTGTTTTTT
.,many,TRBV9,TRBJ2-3,CASSVEQWAGTSTDTQYF,TGTGCCAGCAGCGTAGAACAGTGGGCGGGAACTAGCACAGATACGCAGTATTTT
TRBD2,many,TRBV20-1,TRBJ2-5,CSAPLGGTSGHQETQYF,TGCAGTGCTCCACTAGGGGGGACTAGCGGGCACCAAGAGACCCAGTACTTC
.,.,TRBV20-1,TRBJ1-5,CSARRQYSNQPQHF,TGCAGTGCTAGACGCCAGTATAGCAATCAGCCCCAGCATTTT
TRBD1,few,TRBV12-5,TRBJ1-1,CASGLDRGKTEAFF,TGTGCTAGTGGTTTGGACAGGGGGAAGACTGAAGCTTTCTTT
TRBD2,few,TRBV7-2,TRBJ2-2,CASSKTIAGVNTGELFF,TGTGCCAGCAGCAAGACCATAGCGGGGGTTAACACCGGGGAGCTGTTTTTT
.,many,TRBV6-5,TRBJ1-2,CASSSSPSNYGYTF,TGTGCCAGCAGTTCCTCCCCTTCTAACTATGGCTACACCTTC
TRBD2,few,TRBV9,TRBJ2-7,CASSTRLAESSYEQYF,TGTGCCAGCAGCACCAGACTAGCGGAAAGCTCCTACGAGCAGTACTTC
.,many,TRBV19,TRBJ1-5,CASSIVGDQPQHF,TGTGCCAGTAGTATTGTAGGGGATCAGCCCCAGCATTTT